This TCR beta chain was found in a study of prognosis after radiotherapy for stage I lung cancer. The wider study: Newly diagnosed primary stage I lung tumors were present in about 13 patients, and oligometastatic NSCLC after surgical resection of the primary tumor was present in roughly 5 patients.

There are 15 residues in the CDR3. Per the germline V gene, CDR1 is SGHAT and CDR2 is FQNNGV. V shed 5 bases and J shed 9 bases, with 20 bases lying between them. Two-round multiplex PCR amplified TCR beta CDR3 from genomic DNA. It was primers specific to each TRBV and TRBJ gene that first-round PCR used. One entry per CDR3 protein results from TCRdb running MiXCR on the multiplex PCR reads. The table lists tens of thousands of distinct CDR3 sequences, approximately 25% of them singletons. This clonotype was observed many times. The chain carries TRBV11-2 and TRBJ1-3, with D possibly matching TRBD1 (5 bases). The sample consisted of PBMCs, taken before or after stereotactic body radiation therapy (not recorded which). This clonotype was sampled from a donor at least 50 years old with non-small cell lung cancer. CDR3: CASSPKQAVQSTIYF. In nucleotides, the CDR3 is TGTGCCAGCAGCCCGAAACAGGCGGTTCAAAGCACCATATATTTT.